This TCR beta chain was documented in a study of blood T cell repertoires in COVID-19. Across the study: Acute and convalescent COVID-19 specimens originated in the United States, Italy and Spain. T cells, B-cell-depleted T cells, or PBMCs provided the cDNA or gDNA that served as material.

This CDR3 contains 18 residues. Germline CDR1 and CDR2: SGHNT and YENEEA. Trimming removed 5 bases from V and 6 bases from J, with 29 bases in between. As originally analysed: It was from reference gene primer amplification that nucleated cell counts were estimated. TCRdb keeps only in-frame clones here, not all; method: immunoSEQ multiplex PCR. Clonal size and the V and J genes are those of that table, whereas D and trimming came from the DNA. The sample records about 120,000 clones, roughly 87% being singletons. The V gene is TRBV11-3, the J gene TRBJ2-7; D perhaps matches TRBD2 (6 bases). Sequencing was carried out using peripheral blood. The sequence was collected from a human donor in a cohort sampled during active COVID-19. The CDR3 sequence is CASSHRDLGRLITGEQYF. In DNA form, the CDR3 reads TGTGCCAGCAGCCACCGGGACTTGGGGAGGCTCATTACCGGCGAGCAGTACTTC.